This TCR beta chain was sequenced in a study of cytomegalovirus exposure and HLA in healthy donors. General study findings and limits: The authors listed roughly 150 TCR beta chains as cytomegalovirus-associated. Previous analysis showed most TCR beta V segments were productive about 87% or about 30% of the time. Accurate predictions that matched the HLA-A and HLA-B alleles of most subjects were reportedly made from TCR beta sequences.

All donors participated as healthy donors of bone marrow. The primer mix had 60 Vbeta and 13 Jbeta primers. The repertoire was sequenced with immunoSEQ multiplex PCR; TCRdb's copy has only in-frame clones and lacks some. Of over 200,000 clones listed, approximately 82% were seen once; the top ten hold 0.55% to 0.7%. Of note for this clone: Its matching antigen is unknown.

The CDR3 runs to 14 residues. Looked up from germline, CDR1 is SGHAT and CDR2 is FQNNGV. J lost 2 bases, V lost 2 bases, and 3 bases had no gene match. Input material: PBMCs. The TCR was taken from a woman aged 40 to 50 in good health and CMV-seronegative. The chain recombines TRBV11-2 with TRBJ2-7; 7 bases are shared with TRBD2. The CDR3 DNA is TGTGCCAGCAGCTTATACGGGGGGACCTACGAGCAGTACTTC. It encodes CASSLYGGTYEQYF.